This T cell receptor (beta chain) was identified during a study of T cell responses to AZD1222 COVID-19 vaccine. General observations from the study: Donors were chiefly white British, with a greater number of females, and clonal diversity was perhaps underestimated. Repertoires were obtained only post-peak T cell response. Spike-specific TCR breadth and depth went up after people got two AZD1222 doses. At baseline, just 5 or 6 AZD1222 recipients tested seropositive.

CDR1 SGHTA and CDR2 FQGTGA come from the germline V gene. The CDR3 length is 14 residues. V was clipped by 5 bases and J by 5 bases, with 13 bases between them. Profiling relied on immunoSEQ multiplex PCR, and the TCRdb table lists in-frame clones only, not all of them. Among approximately 110,000 clones listed, more than 70% were seen once. Notes on this clone: Antigen specificity is unknown.

This clonotype was sampled from an adult in good health. The chain has TRBV7-3 and TRBJ2-1; D is tentatively TRBD1 or TRBD2 (5 bases each). Specimen: peripheral blood, collected on day 0 of AZD1222 vaccination. This CDR3 is CASSRDAINNEQFF. The CDR3 DNA reads TGTGCCAGCAGCCGGGACGCCATAAACAATGAGCAGTTCTTC.